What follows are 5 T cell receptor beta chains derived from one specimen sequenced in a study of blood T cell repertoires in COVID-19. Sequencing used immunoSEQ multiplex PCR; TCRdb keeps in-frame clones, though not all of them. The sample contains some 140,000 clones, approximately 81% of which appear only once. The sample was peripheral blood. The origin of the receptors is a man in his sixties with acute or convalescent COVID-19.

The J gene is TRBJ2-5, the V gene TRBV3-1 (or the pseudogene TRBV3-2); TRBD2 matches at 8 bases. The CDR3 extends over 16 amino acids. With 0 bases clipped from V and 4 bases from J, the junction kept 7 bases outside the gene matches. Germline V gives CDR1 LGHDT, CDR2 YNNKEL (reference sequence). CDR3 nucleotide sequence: TGTGCCAGCAGCCAAGATAGGACTAGCTGGGGAGAGACCCAGTACTTC. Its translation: CASSQDRTSWGETQYF.

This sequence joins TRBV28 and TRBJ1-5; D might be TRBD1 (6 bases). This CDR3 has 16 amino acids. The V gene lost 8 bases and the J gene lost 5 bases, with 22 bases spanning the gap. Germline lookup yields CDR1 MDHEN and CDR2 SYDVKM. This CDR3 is CASRNAGAPGDQPQHF. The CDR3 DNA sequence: TGTGCCAGCCGGAACGCGGGGGCCCCTGGGGATCAGCCCCAGCATTTT.

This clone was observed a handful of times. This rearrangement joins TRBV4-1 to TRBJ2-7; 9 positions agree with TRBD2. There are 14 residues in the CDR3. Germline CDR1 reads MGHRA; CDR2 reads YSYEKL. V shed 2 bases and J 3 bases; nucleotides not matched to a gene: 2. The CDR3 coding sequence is TGCGCCAGCAGCCAACTAGCGGGAATCTACGAGCAGTACTTC. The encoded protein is CASSQLAGIYEQYF.

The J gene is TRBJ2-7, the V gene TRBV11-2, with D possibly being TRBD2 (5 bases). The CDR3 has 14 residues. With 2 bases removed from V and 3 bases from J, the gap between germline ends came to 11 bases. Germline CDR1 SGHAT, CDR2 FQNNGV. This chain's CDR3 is CASSLRVGGYEQYF. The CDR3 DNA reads TGTGCCAGCAGCTTAAGGGTCGGAGGCTACGAGCAGTACTTC.

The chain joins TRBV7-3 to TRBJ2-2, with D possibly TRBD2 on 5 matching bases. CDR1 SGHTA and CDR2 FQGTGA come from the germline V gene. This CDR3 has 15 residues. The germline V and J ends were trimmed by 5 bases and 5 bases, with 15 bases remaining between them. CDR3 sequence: CASSPEGGQTGELFF. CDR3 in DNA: TGTGCCAGCAGCCCCGAGGGCGGCCAAACCGGGGAGCTGTTTTTT.